A selection of T cell receptor beta chains follows, all from one sample in a study of liver allograft versus peripheral blood T cells. TCRdb re-derived calls from the reads in MiXCR, one entry per CDR3 protein. This table has around 12,000 distinct CDR3 sequences, about 26% appearing once. The receptors come from a human patient who had a liver transplant. Some T cells could come from the graft donor. Both conserved end residues are part of each CDR3. The D gene is left open where the match is weak. Clone size is not always given. Where it is, it says once, few, many or a class for expanded clones.

>-|TRBJ1-1|TRBV19|13|many
CASSQGLNTEAFF
TGTGCCAGTAGCCAGGGGCTTAACACTGAAGCTTTCTTT
>TRBD1|TRBJ2-7|TRBV20-1|15|-
CSAQYTTGQGYEQYF
TGCAGTGCTCAATACACTACGGGACAGGGGTACGAGCAGTACTTC
>-|TRBJ1-3|TRBV6-2/TRBV6-3|15|few
CASSPKSRVGNTIYF
TGTGCCAGCAGCCCCAAGTCCCGGGTTGGAAACACCATATATTTT
>-|TRBJ2-3|TRBV30|14|-
CAVQQGFRGDTQYF
TGTGCCGTACAACAGGGATTTCGCGGCGATACGCAGTATTTT
>TRBD1|TRBJ1-4|TRBV6-6|14|medium-sized
CASSSGTGDEKLFF
TGTGCCAGCAGTTCCGGGACAGGGGATGAAAAACTGTTTTTT
>-|TRBJ1-5|TRBV10-3|13|-
CAARDYSNQPQHF
TGTGCCGCCCGGGACTATAGCAATCAGCCCCAGCATTTT
>-|TRBJ1-1|TRBV7-3|13|-
CASSSQGHTEAFF
TGTGCCAGCAGCTCTCAGGGCCACACTGAAGCTTTCTTT
>-|TRBJ1-5|TRBV19|13|many
CASSENSNQPQHF
TGTGCCAGTAGTGAAAATAGCAATCAGCCCCAGCATTTT
>-|TRBJ2-7|TRBV5-4|15|few
CASSLEIGRAYEQYF
TGTGCCAGCAGCTTGGAGATTGGCAGGGCTTACGAGCAGTACTTC
>-|TRBJ1-1|TRBV19|15|medium-sized
CASSPSEGGAFEAFF
TGTGCCAGTAGTCCCTCCGAGGGGGGGGCTTTTGAAGCTTTCTTT
>-|TRBJ1-4|TRBV6-5|14|few
CASSYRDANEKLFF
TGTGCCAGCAGTTACCGGGACGCCAATGAAAAACTGTTTTTT
>-|TRBJ2-1|TRBV19|14|medium-sized
CASSIGDPYNEQFF
TGTGCCAGTAGTATAGGGGATCCGTACAATGAGCAGTTCTTC
>-|TRBJ2-3|TRBV7-9|14|many
CASSLRDATDTQYF
TGTGCCAGCAGCTTAAGGGACGCCACAGATACGCAGTATTTT
>-|TRBJ1-1|TRBV7-9|13|-
CASELDTVRQAFF
TGTGCCAGCGAATTAGACACCGTTCGCCAAGCTTTCTTT
>-|TRBJ2-3|TRBV6-1|13|-
CASSDRAADTQYF
TGTGCCAGCAGTGACAGGGCTGCAGATACGCAGTATTTT
>TRBD2|TRBJ2-3|TRBV6-1|15|few
CASSVPSGRGNTQYF
TGTGCCAGCAGTGTACCTAGCGGGAGAGGGAATACGCAGTATTTT
>TRBD1|TRBJ2-3|TRBV19|15|medium-sized
CASRPQGAFTDTQYF
TGTGCCAGTAGGCCACAGGGGGCCTTTACAGATACGCAGTATTTT
>TRBD2|TRBJ2-2|TRBV5-5|15|few
CASILAGVNTGELFF
TGTGCCAGCATCCTAGCGGGGGTGAACACCGGGGAGCTGTTTTTT
>-|TRBJ1-5|TRBV28|16|once
CASSSRPSLVNQPQHF
TGTGCCAGCAGTTCCAGGCCCTCCCTGGTGAATCAGCCCCAGCATTTT
>TRBD1|TRBJ1-2|TRBV29-1|13|once
CSVVGDRVYGYTF
TGCAGCGTTGTTGGAGACAGGGTCTATGGCTACACCTTC
>TRBD1|TRBJ1-5|TRBV6-5|14|-
CASSLTGAGQPQHF
TGTGCCAGCAGTTTGACAGGGGCTGGGCAGCCCCAGCATTTT